The present T cell receptor (beta chain) was sequenced within a study of cytomegalovirus exposure and HLA in healthy donors. Overall study results and limits: A list of around 160 TCR beta chains associated with cytomegalovirus was given. As confirmed in vitro, three CMV-associated chains were specific for CMV antigens.

Measured with immunoSEQ multiplex PCR; TCRdb has only the in-frame clones, and not every one. The sample includes some 100,000 clones, roughly 83% of them seen just once. The ends were cut back, 2 bases at V and 2 bases at J, with 9 bases in the middle. This CDR3 contains 14 residues. The germline CDR1 and CDR2 sequences are MGHRA and YSYEKL. This clone appeared a few times. Its target is not known. This TCR came from a man aged 18 to 35 in good health and CMV-seronegative. What was sequenced was PBMCs. The chain is built from TRBV4-1 and TRBJ1-1; D is unclear. CDR3 in DNA: TGCGCCAGCAGCCAACCCACGGGAAACACTGAAGCTTTCTTT. It specifies CASSQPTGNTEAFF.